The sequence of this T cell receptor beta chain was determined in a study of T cell changes during pregnancy in multiple sclerosis. This clone was recorded once. Clones were sequenced by immunoSEQ multiplex PCR, and TCRdb holds only the in-frame ones, with some missing. The top ten clones hold less than 0.45% of a sample with 70,000 or so clones, about 89% of them seen once. V shed 0 bases, J shed 1 base, and the junction held 6 bases outside the gene matches. The germline gives CDR1 SGDLS, CDR2 YYNGEE. The CDR3 is 16 residues long. J is TRBJ1-1 and V is TRBV9; 7 bases are shared with TRBD1. The specimen comprised CD4+ T cells from peripheral blood mononuclear cells, sampled before pregnancy. The sequence came from a female donor with multiple sclerosis, enrolled in a pregnancy study. CDR3 amino acids: CASSVVRGHENTEAFF. The CDR3 region has the DNA TGTGCCAGCAGCGTAGTAAGGGGGCATGAGAACACTGAAGCTTTCTTT.